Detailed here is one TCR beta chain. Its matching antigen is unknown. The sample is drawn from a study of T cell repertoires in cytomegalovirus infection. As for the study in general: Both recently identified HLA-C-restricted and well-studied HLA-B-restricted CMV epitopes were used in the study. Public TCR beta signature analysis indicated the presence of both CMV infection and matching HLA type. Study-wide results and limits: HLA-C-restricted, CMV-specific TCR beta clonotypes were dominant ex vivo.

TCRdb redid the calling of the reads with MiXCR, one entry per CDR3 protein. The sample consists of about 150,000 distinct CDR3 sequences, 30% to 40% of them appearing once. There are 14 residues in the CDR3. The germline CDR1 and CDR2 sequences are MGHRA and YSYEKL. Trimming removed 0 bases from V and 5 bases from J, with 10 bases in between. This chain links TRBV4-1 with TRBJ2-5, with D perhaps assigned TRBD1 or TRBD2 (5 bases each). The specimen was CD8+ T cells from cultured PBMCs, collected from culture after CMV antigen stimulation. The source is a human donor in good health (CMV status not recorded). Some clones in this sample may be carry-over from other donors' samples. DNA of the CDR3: TGCGCCAGCAGCCAAGATGGGGGATGGGAGACCCAGTACTTC. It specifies CASSQDGGWETQYF.